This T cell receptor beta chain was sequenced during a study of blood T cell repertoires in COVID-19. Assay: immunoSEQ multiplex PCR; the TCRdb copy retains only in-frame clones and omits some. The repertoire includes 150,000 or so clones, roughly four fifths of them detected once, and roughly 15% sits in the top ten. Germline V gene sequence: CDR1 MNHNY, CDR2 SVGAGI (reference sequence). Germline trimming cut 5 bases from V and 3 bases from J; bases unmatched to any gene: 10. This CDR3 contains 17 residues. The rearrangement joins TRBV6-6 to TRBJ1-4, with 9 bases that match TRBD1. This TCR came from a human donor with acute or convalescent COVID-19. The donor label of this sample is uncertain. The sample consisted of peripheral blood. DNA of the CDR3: TGTGCCAGCAGTCGCGGGACAGGGAGAGGGGCTAATGAAAAACTGTTTTTT. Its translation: CASSRGTGRGANEKLFF.